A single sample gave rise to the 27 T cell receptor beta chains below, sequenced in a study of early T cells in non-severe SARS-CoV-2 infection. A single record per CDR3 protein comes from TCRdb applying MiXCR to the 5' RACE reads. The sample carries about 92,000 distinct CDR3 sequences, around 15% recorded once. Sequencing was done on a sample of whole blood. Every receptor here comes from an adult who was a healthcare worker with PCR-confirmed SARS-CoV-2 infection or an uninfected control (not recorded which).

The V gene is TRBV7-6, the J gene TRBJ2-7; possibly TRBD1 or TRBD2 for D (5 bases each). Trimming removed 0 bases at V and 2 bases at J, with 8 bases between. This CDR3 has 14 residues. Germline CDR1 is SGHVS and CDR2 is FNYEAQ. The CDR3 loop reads CASSLAGTPYEQYF. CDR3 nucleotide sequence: TGTGCCAGCAGCTTAGCAGGGACCCCCTACGAGCAGTACTTC.

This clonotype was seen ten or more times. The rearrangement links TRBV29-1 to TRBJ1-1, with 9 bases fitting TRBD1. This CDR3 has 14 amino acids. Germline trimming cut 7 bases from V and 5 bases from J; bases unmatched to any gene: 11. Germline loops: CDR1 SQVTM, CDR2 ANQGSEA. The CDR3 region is CSGLTGGVRTEAFF. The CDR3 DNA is TGCAGCGGGCTAACAGGGGGCGTACGAACTGAAGCTTTCTTT.

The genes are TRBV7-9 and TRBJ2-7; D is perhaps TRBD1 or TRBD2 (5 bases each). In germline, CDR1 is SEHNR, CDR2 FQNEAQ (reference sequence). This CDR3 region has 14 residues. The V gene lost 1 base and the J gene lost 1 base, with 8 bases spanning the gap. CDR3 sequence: CASSLVGASYEQYF. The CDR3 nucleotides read TGTGCCAGCAGCTTAGTCGGGGCATCCTACGAGCAGTACTTC.

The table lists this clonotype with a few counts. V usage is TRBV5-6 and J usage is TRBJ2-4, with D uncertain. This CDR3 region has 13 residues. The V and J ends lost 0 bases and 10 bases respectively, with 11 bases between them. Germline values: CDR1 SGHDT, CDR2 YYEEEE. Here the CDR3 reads CASSLVDRHIQYF. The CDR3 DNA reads TGTGCCAGCAGCTTGGTCGACCGTCATATTCAGTACTTC.

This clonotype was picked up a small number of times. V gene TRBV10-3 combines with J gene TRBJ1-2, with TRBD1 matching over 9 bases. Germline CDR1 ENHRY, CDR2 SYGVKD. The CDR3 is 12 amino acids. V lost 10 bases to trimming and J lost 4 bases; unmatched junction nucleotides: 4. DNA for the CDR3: TGTGCCAGCGGGGACAGGGCCTATGGCTACACCTTC. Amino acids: CASGDRAYGYTF.

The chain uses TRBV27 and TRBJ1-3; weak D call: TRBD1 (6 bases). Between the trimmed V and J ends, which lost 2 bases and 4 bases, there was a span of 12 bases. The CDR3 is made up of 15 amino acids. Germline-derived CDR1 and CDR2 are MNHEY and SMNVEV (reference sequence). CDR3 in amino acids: CASSLGGGLGNTIYF. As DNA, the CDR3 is TGTGCCAGCAGTTTAGGAGGGGGGCTCGGAAACACCATATATTTT.

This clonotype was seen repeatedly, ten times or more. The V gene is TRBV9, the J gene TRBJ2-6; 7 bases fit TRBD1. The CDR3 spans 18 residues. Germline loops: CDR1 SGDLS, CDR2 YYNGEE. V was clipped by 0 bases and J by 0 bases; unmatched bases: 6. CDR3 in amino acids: CASSVGGQASSGANVLTF. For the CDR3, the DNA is TGTGCCAGCAGCGTAGGCGGACAGGCGAGCTCTGGGGCCAACGTCCTGACTTTC.

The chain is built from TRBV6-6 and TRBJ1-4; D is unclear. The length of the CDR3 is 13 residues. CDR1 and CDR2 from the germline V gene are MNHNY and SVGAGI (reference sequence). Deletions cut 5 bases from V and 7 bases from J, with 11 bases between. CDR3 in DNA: TGTGCCAGCAGTCAACATCAACCTGAAAAACTGTTTTTT. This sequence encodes CASSQHQPEKLFF.

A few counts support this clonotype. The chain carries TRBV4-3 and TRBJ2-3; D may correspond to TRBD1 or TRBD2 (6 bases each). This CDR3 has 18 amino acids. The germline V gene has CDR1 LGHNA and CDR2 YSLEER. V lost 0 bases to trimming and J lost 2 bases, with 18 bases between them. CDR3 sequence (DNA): TGCGCCAGCAGCCAAGAGCCCGGACTATTGGGGGCCACAGATACGCAGTATTTT. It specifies CASSQEPGLLGATDTQYF.

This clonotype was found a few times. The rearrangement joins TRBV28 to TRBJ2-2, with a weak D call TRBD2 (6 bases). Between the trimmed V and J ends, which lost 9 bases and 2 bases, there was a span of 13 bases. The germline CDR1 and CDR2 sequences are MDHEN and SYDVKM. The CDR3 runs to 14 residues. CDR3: CASRGLTNTGELFF. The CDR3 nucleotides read TGTGCCAGTAGGGGACTCACCAACACCGGGGAGCTGTTTTTT.

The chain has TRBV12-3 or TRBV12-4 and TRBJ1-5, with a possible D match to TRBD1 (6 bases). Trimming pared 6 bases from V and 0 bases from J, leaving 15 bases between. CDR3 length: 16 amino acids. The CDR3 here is CASSPPGTNSNQPQHF. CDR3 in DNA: TGTGCCAGCAGCCCCCCGGGGACAAATAGCAATCAGCCCCAGCATTTT.

CDR3 amino acids: CASSPRGTVEETQYF. The CDR3 region has the DNA TGTGCCAGCAGTCCCCGAGGGACAGTCGAAGAGACCCAGTACTTC. The J gene is TRBJ2-5, the V gene TRBV28, with TRBD1 matching over 7 bases. The CDR3 totals 15 residues. V trimming: 5 bases; J trimming: 3 bases; junction bases outside the gene matches: 9. Per the germline V gene, CDR1 is MDHEN and CDR2 is SYDVKM.

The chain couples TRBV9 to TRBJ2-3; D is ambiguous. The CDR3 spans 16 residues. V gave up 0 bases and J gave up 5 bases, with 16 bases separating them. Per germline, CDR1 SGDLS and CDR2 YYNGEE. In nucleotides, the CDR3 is TGTGCCAGCAGCGTAGAGGGCAGCTTCGTGGAAGATACGCAGTATTTT. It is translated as CASSVEGSFVEDTQYF.

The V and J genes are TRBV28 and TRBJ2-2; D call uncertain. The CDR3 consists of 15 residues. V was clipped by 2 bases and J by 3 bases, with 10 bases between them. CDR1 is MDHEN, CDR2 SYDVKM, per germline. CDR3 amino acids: CASSLDTAYTGELFF. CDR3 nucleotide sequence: TGTGCCAGCAGTTTAGATACAGCTTACACCGGGGAGCTGTTTTTT.

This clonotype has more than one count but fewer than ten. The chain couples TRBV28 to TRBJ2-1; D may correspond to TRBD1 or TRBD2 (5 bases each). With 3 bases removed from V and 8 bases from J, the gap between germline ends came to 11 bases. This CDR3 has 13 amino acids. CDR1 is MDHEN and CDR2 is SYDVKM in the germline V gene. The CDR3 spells CASSFAGTHEQFF. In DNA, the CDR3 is TGTGCCAGCAGTTTCGCAGGGACCCATGAGCAGTTCTTC.

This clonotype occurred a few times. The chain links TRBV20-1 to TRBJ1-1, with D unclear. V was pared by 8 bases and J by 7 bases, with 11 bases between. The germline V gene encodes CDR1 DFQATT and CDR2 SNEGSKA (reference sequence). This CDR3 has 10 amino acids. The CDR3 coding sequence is TGCAGTCCGAGGGCCGTTGAAGCTTTCTTT. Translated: CSPRAVEAFF.

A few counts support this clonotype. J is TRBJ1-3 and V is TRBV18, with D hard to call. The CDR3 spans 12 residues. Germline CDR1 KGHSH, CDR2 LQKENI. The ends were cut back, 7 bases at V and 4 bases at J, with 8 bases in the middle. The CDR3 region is CASFTEGNTIYF. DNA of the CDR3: TGTGCCAGCTTCACCGAGGGAAACACCATATATTTT.

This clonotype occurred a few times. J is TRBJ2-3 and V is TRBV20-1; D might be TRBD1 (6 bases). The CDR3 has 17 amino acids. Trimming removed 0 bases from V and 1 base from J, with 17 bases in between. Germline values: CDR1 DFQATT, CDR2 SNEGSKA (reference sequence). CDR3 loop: CSARDAQGGHGTDTQYF. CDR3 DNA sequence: TGCAGTGCTAGAGATGCACAGGGCGGACATGGCACAGATACGCAGTATTTT.

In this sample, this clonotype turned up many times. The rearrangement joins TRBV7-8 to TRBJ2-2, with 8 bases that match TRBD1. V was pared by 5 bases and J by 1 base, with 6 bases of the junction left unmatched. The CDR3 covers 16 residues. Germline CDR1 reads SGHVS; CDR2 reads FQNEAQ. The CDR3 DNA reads TGTGCCAGCAGCCCGCGGACAGGGTTGAACACCGGGGAGCTGTTTTTT. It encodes CASSPRTGLNTGELFF.

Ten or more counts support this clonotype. The CDR3 spells CASSPRMARSGANVLTF. The CDR3, as DNA: TGTGCCAGCAGTCCTAGGATGGCACGCTCTGGGGCCAACGTCCTGACTTTC. The rearrangement uses TRBV27 and TRBJ2-6, with D hard to call. The V and J ends lost 5 bases and 0 bases respectively, with 14 bases between them. The V gene's germline CDR1 is MNHEY and CDR2 SMNVEV (reference sequence). The CDR3 length is 17 residues. Looking up the rest from reference TRBV27 and TRBJ2-6 gives the full variable domain: EAQVTQNPRYLITVTGKKLTVTCSQNMNHEYMSWYRQDPGLGLRQIYYSMNVEVTDKGDVPEGYKVSRKEKRNFPLILESPSPNQTSLYFCASSPRMARSGANVLTFGAGSRLTVL.

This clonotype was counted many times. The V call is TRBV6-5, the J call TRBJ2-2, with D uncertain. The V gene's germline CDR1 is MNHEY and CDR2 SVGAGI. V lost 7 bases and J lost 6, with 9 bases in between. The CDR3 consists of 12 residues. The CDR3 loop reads CASTFGSGELFF. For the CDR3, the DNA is TGTGCCAGCACCTTCGGGTCCGGGGAGCTGTTTTTT.

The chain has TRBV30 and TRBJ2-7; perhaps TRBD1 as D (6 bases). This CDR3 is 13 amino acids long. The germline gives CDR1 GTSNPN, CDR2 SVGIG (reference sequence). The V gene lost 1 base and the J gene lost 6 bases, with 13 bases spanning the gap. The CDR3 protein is CAWSETGLGEQYF. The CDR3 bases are TGTGCCTGGAGTGAGACAGGCCTTGGCGAGCAGTACTTC.

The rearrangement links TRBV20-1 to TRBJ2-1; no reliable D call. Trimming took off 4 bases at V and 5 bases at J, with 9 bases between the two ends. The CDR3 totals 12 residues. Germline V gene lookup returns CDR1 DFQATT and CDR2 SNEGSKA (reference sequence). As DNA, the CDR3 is TGCAGTGCTACTAGGGTAAACAATGAGCAGTTCTTC. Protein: CSATRVNNEQFF.

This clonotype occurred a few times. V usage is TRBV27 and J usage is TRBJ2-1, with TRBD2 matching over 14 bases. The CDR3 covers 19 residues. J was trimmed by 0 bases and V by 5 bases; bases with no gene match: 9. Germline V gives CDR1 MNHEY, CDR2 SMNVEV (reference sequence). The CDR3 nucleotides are TGTGCCAGCAGTAGAGGACTAGCGGGGGGCCCGAGCTCCTACAATGAGCAGTTCTTC. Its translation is CASSRGLAGGPSSYNEQFF.

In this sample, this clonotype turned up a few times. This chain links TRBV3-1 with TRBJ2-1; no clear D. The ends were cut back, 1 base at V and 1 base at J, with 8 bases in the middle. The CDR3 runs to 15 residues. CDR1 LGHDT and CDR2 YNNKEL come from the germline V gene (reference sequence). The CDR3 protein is CASSQGSGSYNEQFF. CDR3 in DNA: TGTGCCAGCAGCCAAGGGTCAGGATCCTACAATGAGCAGTTCTTC.

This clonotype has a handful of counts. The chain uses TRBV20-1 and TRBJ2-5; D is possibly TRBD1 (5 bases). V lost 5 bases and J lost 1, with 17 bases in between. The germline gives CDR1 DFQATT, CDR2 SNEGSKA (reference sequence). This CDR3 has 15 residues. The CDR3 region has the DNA TGCAGTGCTCCTCCCCGAGGCAGGGTCCAAGAGACCCAGTACTTC. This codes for CSAPPRGRVQETQYF.

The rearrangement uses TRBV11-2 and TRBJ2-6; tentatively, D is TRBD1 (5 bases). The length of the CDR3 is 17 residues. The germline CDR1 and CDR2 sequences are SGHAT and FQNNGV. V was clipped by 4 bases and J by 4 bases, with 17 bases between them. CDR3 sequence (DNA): TGTGCCAGCAGCTCGACAGACTCCCTGGGGGGGGCCAACGTCCTGACTTTC. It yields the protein CASSSTDSLGGANVLTF.